The rows below give T cell receptor beta chains drawn from one sample of a study of OX40 agonist ivuxolimab in advanced cancers. Generated by immunoSEQ multiplex PCR, the TCRdb table keeps only in-frame clones and is missing some. The table lists 6,500 to 10,000 clones, approximately 84% of them singletons. The starting material was CD4+ or CD8+ T cells sorted from blood, obtained in a trial of the OX40 agonist ivuxolimab. The receptor source for this set is an adult with an advanced solid tumor such as melanoma, head and neck, liver or kidney cancer. The CDR3 runs from the conserved cysteine through the conserved F or W. The order of the fields is J gene, V gene, CDR3 protein.

>TRBJ2-3|TRBV6-5
CASSQGLRDTQYF
>TRBJ2-1|TRBV6-1
CASSESRESYNEQFF
>TRBJ2-1|TRBV19
CASSLTGGYINEQFF
>TRBJ1-6|TRBV4-2
CASSQESMDRSNSPLHF
>TRBJ1-6|TRBV6-1
CASSEGGWAGGTNSPLHF
>TRBJ2-4|TRBV13
CASSWGQGDQGIQYF
>TRBJ2-3|TRBV4-3
CASSSQDSYRAGTDTQYF
>TRBJ2-5|TRBV15
CATSRDTEQETQYF
>TRBJ2-3|TRBV29-1
CSLHGPNTDTQYF
>TRBJ2-7|TRBV10-3
CAISSTSSGTVYEQYF
>NA|TRBV7-9
CASSLEGNEQYF
>TRBJ2-1|TRBV6-4
CASSIQGVGGYNEQFF
>TRBJ2-7|TRBV6-5
CASSYTSSYEQYF
>TRBJ2-7|TRBV9
CASSAGTSIFEQYF
>TRBJ2-3|TRBV6-5
CASSPAGTDTQYF
>TRBJ2-7|TRBV28
CASSFGLAYTYEQYF
>TRBJ2-7|TRBV28
CASSLINGGTYEQYF
>TRBJ2-7|TRBV10-3
CAISDRGTSSYEQYF
>TRBJ2-1|TRBV5-6
CASSSSPVLDEQFF
>TRBJ2-7|TRBV10-3
CAISVRGRSYEQYF
>TRBJ2-5|TRBV30
CAWSGDYSQETQYF
>TRBJ2-7|TRBV18
CASSPGQHYEQYF
>TRBJ2-6|TRBV6-5
CASREQASGANVLTF
>TRBJ2-2|TRBV7-9
CASSLLELFF
>TRBJ1-2|TRBV6-1
CASSAPGMEGYTF
>TRBJ2-2|TRBV10-1
CASRQGGTGELFF
>TRBJ1-5|TRBV27
CASKSRGSGDQPQHF
>TRBJ2-3|TRBV9
CASSVGTMGPDTQYF
>TRBJ2-7|TRBV19
CASSPSGANSYEQYF
>TRBJ2-1|TRBV2
CASSEGRATSYNEQFF
>TRBJ2-6|TRBV19
CARSGQGSSGANVLTF
>TRBJ2-1|TRBV7-9
CASSPSGIAYNEQFF
>TRBJ1-1|TRBV30
CAWRQGNTEAFF
>TRBJ2-7|TRBV4-1
CASSQITGYEQYF
>TRBJ2-7|TRBV11-2
CASSDGGSYEQYF
>TRBJ1-4|TRBV27
CASSLFGTNEKLFF
>TRBJ2-5|TRBV13
CASSSGTGRQETQYF
>TRBJ2-3|TRBV9
CASSVGFRAEHTQYF
>TRBJ1-5|TRBV5-4
CASSLDGNQPQHF
>TRBJ2-1|TRBV19
CASRLGGSSYNEQFF
>TRBJ2-2|TRBV6-4
CASSDSSSGRQNTGELFF
>TRBJ2-7|TRBV4-1
CASSQAPTGNTAYEQYF
>TRBJ2-1|TRBV9
CASSVGESSYNEQFF